The 17 T cell receptor beta chains listed next were all sequenced from one sample in a study of vaccination and CD4 T cells after COVID-19. These receptors lack a known antigen. With the Oncomine TCR Beta short-read assay, DNA from cultured CD4+ T cells was sequenced. TCRdb redid the calling of the PCR reads with MiXCR, one entry per CDR3 protein. The table lists roughly 25,000 distinct CDR3 sequences, under 65% of them singletons. Treatment: roughly 11-day PBMC culture with coronavirus spike peptide pools or control peptides (ViraFEST assay). The sequencing input was CD4+ T cells from blood, cultured in vitro. The receptors stem from a human donor who had recovered from COVID-19.

This sequence joins TRBV20-1 and TRBJ1-2; D uncertain. This CDR3 region has 13 residues. Germline CDR1 DFQATT, CDR2 SNEGSKA (reference sequence). V lost 1 base and J 2 bases, leaving 8 bases between the germline ends. The DNA of the CDR3 is TGCAGTGCTAGAGTTGCGGGGAACTATGGCTACACCTTC. Residues: CSARVAGNYGYTF.

This clonotype was seen a handful of times. V usage is TRBV7-2 and J usage is TRBJ2-2, with D tentatively TRBD2 (5 bases). This CDR3 is 15 amino acids long. V gave up 1 base and J gave up 1 base, with 7 bases separating them. Germline V gene data show CDR1 as SGHTA and CDR2 as FQGNSA. The CDR3 DNA reads TGTGCCAGCAGCTTAGTTCGGGGGAACACCGGGGAGCTGTTTTTT. Translation gives CASSLVRGNTGELFF.

This sequence joins TRBV5-4 and TRBJ2-2; 10 bases fit TRBD2. With 3 bases clipped from V and 5 bases from J, the junction kept 7 bases outside the gene matches. The V gene's germline CDR1 is SGHNT and CDR2 YYREEE (reference sequence). The CDR3 covers 16 residues. The CDR3 nucleotides are TGTGCCAGCAGCTCCCTAGCGGGAGTCCGTACCGGGGAGCTGTTTTTT. Its protein is CASSSLAGVRTGELFF.

CDR3 sequence reads: CASSEGPGGGYTF. CDR3 DNA: TGTGCCAGCAGTGAAGGTCCTGGAGGCGGCTACACCTTC. The chain employs TRBV6-1 and TRBJ1-2, with D uncertain. Trimming pared 1 base from V and 8 bases from J, leaving 11 bases between. Per the germline V gene, CDR1 is MNHNS and CDR2 is SASEGT. The CDR3 runs to 13 residues.

This clonotype was observed a few times. This sequence joins TRBV19 and TRBJ1-2; perhaps TRBD1 as D (5 bases). The V gene lost 5 bases and the J gene lost 8 bases, with 21 bases spanning the gap. CDR1 is LNHDA, CDR2 SQIVND, per germline (reference sequence). This CDR3 comprises 15 residues. In DNA, the CDR3 is TGTGCCAGTAGTCGGAACCGGGGACCATTGGAAGGCTACACCTTC. The encoded protein is CASSRNRGPLEGYTF.

The count of this clonotype is one. The rearrangement uses TRBV11-2 and TRBJ1-2; D gene uncertain. CDR3 size: 13 residues. The V end lost 1 base, the J end lost 7 bases, and 10 bases lay between the germline ends. CDR1 is SGHAT, CDR2 FQNNGV, per germline. CDR3: CASSLVSSAGYTF. The CDR3 DNA is TGTGCCAGCAGCTTAGTCAGCTCAGCTGGCTACACCTTC.

This clonotype was seen a few times. This chain uses TRBV20-1 with TRBJ2-5, with 9 bases identical to TRBD2. The CDR3 runs to 14 residues. CDR1 and CDR2 (germline): DFQATT, SNEGSKA (reference sequence). Germline trimming cut 4 bases from V and 5 bases from J; bases unmatched to any gene: 8. This CDR3 is CSANPGTSSETQYF. The CDR3, as DNA: TGCAGTGCTAACCCCGGGACTAGCTCGGAGACCCAGTACTTC.

V and J are TRBV7-9 and TRBJ2-5, with 8 bases fitting TRBD2. Germline CDR1 is SEHNR and CDR2 is FQNEAQ (reference sequence). The CDR3 has 14 amino acids. The V and J ends lost 0 bases and 4 bases, in that order; junction bases with no gene match: 1. CDR3: CASSLARGGETQYF. The CDR3, as DNA: TGTGCCAGCAGCTTAGCCCGGGGGGGAGAGACCCAGTACTTC.

This chain uses TRBV6-2 or TRBV6-3 with TRBJ2-3, with D possibly matching TRBD2 (6 bases). Trimming shortened V by 6 bases and J by 5 bases, and 18 bases separated the two germline ends. Germline V gene sequence: CDR1 MNHEY, CDR2 SVGEGT. CDR3 length: 15 residues. The CDR3 DNA sequence: TGTGCCAGCAGCCCGGAGGGGCTCGCAGAAGATACGCAGTATTTT. Protein product: CASSPEGLAEDTQYF.

The chain recombines TRBV6-5 with TRBJ2-2; D is ambiguous. Trimming shortened V by 0 bases and J by 1 base, and 0 bases separated the two germline ends. Germline lookup yields CDR1 MNHEY and CDR2 SVGAGI. The CDR3 runs to 13 residues. CDR3 sequence: CASSYSNTGELFF. The CDR3 bases are TGTGCCAGCAGTTACTCGAACACCGGGGAGCTGTTTTTT.

The rearrangement joins TRBV20-1 to TRBJ1-1; TRBD1 might be the D (6 bases). Germline CDR1 and CDR2: DFQATT and SNEGSKA (reference sequence). This CDR3 region has 17 residues. Trimming stripped 6 bases from V and 1 base from J, with 24 bases between. CDR3 in amino acids: CSAGGFGGGASNTEAFF. The CDR3 DNA follows: TGCAGTGCGGGGGGCTTTGGGGGGGGAGCTTCGAACACTGAAGCTTTCTTT.

J is TRBJ1-1 and V is TRBV10-3, with 7 nucleotides matching TRBD1. Trimming cost V 10 bases and J 1 base; bases outside gene matches: 12. In germline, CDR1 is ENHRY, CDR2 SYGVKD. The CDR3 extends over 15 amino acids. This CDR3 reads CATSWTGPPNTEAFF. CDR3 coding DNA: TGTGCCACTTCGTGGACAGGACCCCCGAACACTGAAGCTTTCTTT.

This clonotype was detected once. The chain employs TRBV10-2 and TRBJ2-5; weak D call: TRBD2 (6 bases). Germline CDR1 is WSHSY and CDR2 is SAAADI. The germline V and J ends were trimmed by 5 bases and 5 bases, with 15 bases remaining between them. The CDR3 consists of 14 residues. This chain's CDR3 is CASSFGRAGETQYF. The CDR3, as DNA: TGCGCCAGCAGTTTCGGCAGGGCGGGGGAGACCCAGTACTTC.

DNA of the CDR3: TGTGCCAGCAGTGGAGCCCTCGGGTCAGATACGCAGTATTTT. This codes for CASSGALGSDTQYF. V gene TRBV6-1 combines with J gene TRBJ2-3; no definite D call. Germline lookup yields CDR1 MNHNS and CDR2 SASEGT. The CDR3 has 14 amino acids. With 4 bases removed from V and 4 bases from J, the gap between germline ends came to 12 bases.

J is TRBJ1-1 and V is TRBV30; TRBD1 aligns across 9 bases. The germline V gene has CDR1 GTSNPN and CDR2 SVGIG (reference sequence). After removal of 6 bases from V and 3 bases from J, the junction contained 5 bases not matched to a gene. This CDR3 comprises 13 residues. Here the CDR3 reads CACDRGRDTEAFF. The CDR3 region has the DNA TGTGCCTGCGACAGGGGGAGGGACACTGAAGCTTTCTTT.

This clonotype was seen only once. V usage is TRBV20-1 and J usage is TRBJ2-3; possibly TRBD1 for D (6 bases). Germline loops: CDR1 DFQATT, CDR2 SNEGSKA (reference sequence). Trimming removed 6 bases at V and 0 bases at J, with 7 bases between. The CDR3 runs 12 residues. Written as DNA, the CDR3 is TGCAGTGCAACAGGGAGCACAGATACGCAGTATTTT. Protein sequence: CSATGSTDTQYF.

The V call is TRBV19, the J call TRBJ1-6; tentatively, D is TRBD1 (6 bases). The germline V gene encodes CDR1 LNHDA and CDR2 SQIVND (reference sequence). The CDR3 length is 15 residues. V was trimmed by 5 bases and J by 8 bases, leaving 16 bases between them. CDR3 amino acids: CASSRWDKLYSPLHF. The DNA for the CDR3 is TGTGCCAGTAGTCGCTGGGACAAGCTTTATTCACCCCTCCACTTT.